These 31 T cell receptor beta chains came from one sample sequenced in a study of T-cell reconstitution after alpha-beta-depleted transplantation in children. This sample's TCRbeta library carried unique molecular identifier barcodes. TCRdb re-called the PCR reads with MiXCR, one entry per CDR3 protein. The data hold about 280,000 distinct CDR3 sequences, with roughly 10% observed a single time. The starting material was peripheral blood, obtained 180 days after TCRalphabeta/CD19-depleted stem cell transplant. The receptors were sampled from a male patient between 2 and 9 years old who had a stem cell transplant for chronic granulomatous disease, so the T cells may come from the graft donor.

This clonotype was counted ten times or more. The gene calls are TRBV11-2 and TRBJ1-1; no reliable D call. Germline lookup yields CDR1 SGHAT and CDR2 FQNNGV. The CDR3 loop spans 18 amino acids. The V and J ends lost 0 bases and 4 bases respectively, with 21 bases between them. CDR3 nucleotide sequence: TGTGCCAGCAGCTTAGATCCTTTCTCGTCAGAGAATGGCACTGAAGCTTTCTTT. Encoded protein: CASSLDPFSSENGTEAFF.

This clonotype has a count of ten or more. The chain uses TRBV20-1 and TRBJ2-3; D is perhaps TRBD2 (6 bases). Germline CDR1 and CDR2: DFQATT and SNEGSKA (reference sequence). The CDR3 loop spans 13 amino acids. The V gene lost 3 bases and the J gene lost 6 bases, with 13 bases spanning the gap. CDR3 region: CSARGRGGDTQYF. The CDR3 region has the DNA TGCAGTGCTAGGGGGCGGGGTGGGGATACGCAGTATTTT.

This clonotype was counted many times. J is TRBJ2-1 and V is TRBV25-1; TRBD1 aligns across 7 bases. The trim removed 3 bases at V and 0 bases at J, leaving 5 bases unmatched. The CDR3 is 16 amino acids. Germline V gives CDR1 MGHDK, CDR2 SYGVNS. The CDR3 here is CASSDPGTDSYNEQFF. The CDR3 DNA sequence: TGTGCCAGCAGTGACCCCGGGACAGACTCCTACAATGAGCAGTTCTTC.

This clonotype was recorded only once. This chain links TRBV15 with TRBJ1-4; unclear D gene. Trimming pared 6 bases from V and 1 base from J, leaving 12 bases between. The CDR3 contains 15 residues. Germline V gene data show CDR1 as LNHNV and CDR2 as YYDKDF (reference sequence). The CDR3 region has the DNA TGTGCCACCAGTGGGTTGAGTTTAACTAATGAAAAACTGTTTTTT. Encoded protein: CATSGLSLTNEKLFF. Together with reference TRBV15 and TRBJ1-4, the CDR3 gives the full variable domain: DAMVIQNPRYQVTQFGKPVTLSCSQTLNHNVMYWYQQKSSQAPKLLFHYYDKDFNNEADTPDNFQSRRPNTSFCFLDIRSPGLGDTAMYLCATSGLSLTNEKLFFGSGTQLSVL.

This clonotype came up many times. The V call is TRBV7-2, the J call TRBJ2-5; D possibly corresponds to TRBD2 (7 bases). The CDR3 is 16 residues long. V shed 5 bases and J shed 2 bases, with 18 bases lying between them. Germline values: CDR1 SGHTA, CDR2 FQGNSA. CDR3 DNA: TGTGCCAGCAGCCTCACCCGGGGGGCGCCTCAAGAGACCCAGTACTTC. Amino acid sequence: CASSLTRGAPQETQYF.

As concerns this clonotype: A much larger clone lies one base from this, so it may be a read error. The chain is built from TRBV29-1 and TRBJ2-1; the D gene could be TRBD1 or TRBD2 (5 bases each). Germline-derived CDR1 and CDR2 are SQVTM and ANQGSEA. The CDR3 length is 15 residues. The germline V and J ends were trimmed by 5 bases and 3 bases, with 17 bases remaining between them. CDR3 DNA sequence: TGCAGCGTTTGGGACGCGTGGGGCCACTACAATGAGCAGTTCTTC. This gives the protein CSVWDAWGHYNEQFF.

This clonotype appeared many times. This chain links TRBV12-3 or TRBV12-4 with TRBJ1-6; tentative D call: TRBD1 (5 bases). V was pared by 6 bases and J by 7 bases, with 13 bases between. CDR3 length equals 14 residues. The CDR3 is CASSTYRNNSPLHF. In DNA form, the CDR3 reads TGTGCCAGCAGCACCTACAGGAACAATTCACCCCTCCACTTT.

This clonotype has a handful of counts. The V and J genes are TRBV6-2 or TRBV6-3 and TRBJ2-2; 8 bases are a match to TRBD1. With V trimmed by 0 bases and J by 5 bases, 5 bases remained unmatched. Germline CDR1 and CDR2: MNHEY and SVGEGT. The CDR3 contains 16 residues. Here the CDR3 reads CASSYSARGRTGELFF. The CDR3 bases are TGTGCCAGCAGTTACTCAGCCAGGGGGCGTACCGGGGAGCTGTTTTTT.

The chain links TRBV12-3 or TRBV12-4 to TRBJ1-2; 8 nucleotides align to TRBD1. The J segment lost 4 bases and the V segment lost 6 bases, leaving 10 bases of the junction unmatched. The CDR3 spans 15 residues. The CDR3 coding sequence is TGTGCCAGCAGAGACCCCGGGACAGGATTCTATGGCTACACCTTC. Residues: CASRDPGTGFYGYTF.

This clonotype has at least ten counts. The CDR3 bases are TGTGCCACCAGCAACCCGACGGTACTAGCCAAAAACATTCAGTACTTC. The encoded protein is CATSNPTVLAKNIQYF. The chain couples TRBV15 to TRBJ2-4; D unresolved. V lost 4 bases, J lost 0 bases, and 13 bases lay in between. Looked up from germline, CDR1 is LNHNV and CDR2 is YYDKDF (reference sequence). The CDR3 covers 16 residues.

In this sample, this clonotype turned up many times. The chain recombines TRBV10-2 with TRBJ2-5; 7 bases are a match to TRBD2. The CDR3 runs to 15 residues. Germline V gene lookup returns CDR1 WSHSY and CDR2 SAAADI. Losses at the gene ends were 2 bases for V and 1 base for J; bases not matched to a gene: 4. CDR3 in DNA: TGCGCCAGCAGTGAGGCGGGGGAGGTCCAAGAGACCCAGTACTTC. This codes for CASSEAGEVQETQYF.

In its sample, this clonotype was seen a few times. The chain employs TRBV18 and TRBJ1-5; TRBD1 agrees at 7 bases. V lost 3 bases to trimming and J lost 9 bases; unmatched junction nucleotides: 8. CDR3 size: 14 residues. CDR1 KGHSH and CDR2 LQKENI come from the germline V gene. The CDR3 DNA reads as TGTGCCAGCTCACCGACAGGGAGAATTGGGCCCCAGCATTTT. Translation gives CASSPTGRIGPQHF.

This clonotype showed up many times. This chain connects TRBV29-1 to TRBJ2-7, with 7 bases aligning to TRBD2. CDR3 size: 10 residues. V was clipped by 6 bases and J by 5 bases; unmatched bases: 1. CDR1 and CDR2 from the germline V gene are SQVTM and ANQGSEA. CDR3 in amino acids: CSVGTNEQYF. The CDR3 DNA reads as TGCAGCGTCGGGACTAACGAGCAGTACTTC.

This clonotype occurred many times. CDR3: CASSLRVTNTGELFF. CDR3 nucleotides: TGTGCCAGCAGCTTAAGGGTAACGAACACCGGGGAGCTGTTTTTT. The rearrangement joins TRBV12-3 or TRBV12-4 to TRBJ2-2; D gene ambiguous. V gave up 6 bases and J gave up 0 bases, with 11 bases separating them. The CDR3 runs 15 residues.

Points on this clonotype: A single base separates this from a much larger clone, so it may be a read error. This chain joins TRBV6-1 and TRBJ2-1; 10 bases are a match to TRBD1. Trimming removed 9 bases from V and 10 bases from J; junction bases left unmatched: 12. In germline, CDR1 is MNHNS, CDR2 SASEGT. This CDR3 comprises 14 residues. The CDR3 spells CARRNLDRGYEQFF. The CDR3 DNA is TGTGCCAGAAGGAACCTGGACAGGGGGTACGAGCAGTTCTTC.

A few counts support this clonotype. V is TRBV28 and J is TRBJ1-2; D is unresolved. This CDR3 has 12 residues. CDR1 and CDR2 from the germline V gene are MDHEN and SYDVKM. V lost 2 bases and J 6 bases, leaving 7 bases between the germline ends. The CDR3 bases are TGTGCCAGCAGTTTAGGTTTGAATGGCTACACCTTC. Encoded protein: CASSLGLNGYTF.

At least ten counts were recorded for this clonotype. The chain links TRBV7-2 to TRBJ2-5; 7 bases line up with TRBD2. This CDR3 spans 17 amino acids. J lost 0 bases, V lost 1 base, and 8 bases had no gene match. Germline values: CDR1 SGHTA, CDR2 FQGNSA. CDR3 sequence reads: CASSLVVVGGDQETQYF. In DNA form, the CDR3 reads TGTGCCAGCAGCTTAGTTGTAGTGGGGGGGGACCAAGAGACCCAGTACTTC.

This clonotype was seen ten or more times. The chain carries TRBV7-2 and TRBJ2-7; 8 positions agree with TRBD1. V was pared by 2 bases and J by 6 bases, with 6 bases of the junction left unmatched. The CDR3 consists of 14 residues. CDR1 and CDR2 from the germline V gene are SGHTA and FQGNSA. In DNA form, the CDR3 reads TGTGCCAGCAGCTTAAAGCGACAGGGGCTCGAGCAGTACTTC. Amino acid sequence: CASSLKRQGLEQYF.

V usage is TRBV19 and J usage is TRBJ2-4; a weak D match, TRBD1 (6 bases). Germline V gives CDR1 LNHDA, CDR2 SQIVND (reference sequence). CDR3 length: 12 amino acids. The V and J ends lost 6 bases and 12 bases respectively, with 15 bases between them. The DNA for the CDR3 is TGTGCCAGTAGGTCACAGGGTTCGACTCAGTACTTC. Translated: CASRSQGSTQYF. The variable domain in full, completed from reference TRBV19 and TRBJ2-4, reads DGGITQSPKYLFRKEGQNVTLSCEQNLNHDAMYWYRQDPGQGLRLIYYSQIVNDFQKGDIAEGYSVSREKKESFPLTVTSAQKNPTAFYLCASRSQGSTQYFGAGTRLSVL.

The rearrangement uses TRBV10-3 and TRBJ2-7; either TRBD1 or TRBD2 may fit D (5 bases each). Trimming shortened V by 10 bases and J by 6 bases, and 16 bases separated the two germline ends. The length of the CDR3 is 12 residues. CDR1 and CDR2 from the germline V gene are ENHRY and SYGVKD. The CDR3 region has the DNA TGTGCCACCGGGACGAGTGGCTCCGAGCAGTACTTC. Translated, it gives CATGTSGSEQYF.

This clonotype has a count of ten or more. V and J are TRBV20-1 and TRBJ2-5, with no clear D. Trimming shortened V by 5 bases and J by 5 bases, and 9 bases separated the two germline ends. This CDR3 contains 11 residues. Germline V CDR1 and CDR2: DFQATT, SNEGSKA (reference sequence). The CDR3 region is CSAGTMETQYF. CDR3 DNA: TGCAGTGCTGGAACTATGGAGACCCAGTACTTC.

Ten or more counts support this clonotype. The genes are TRBV6-2 or TRBV6-3 and TRBJ2-2; TRBD2 matches 12 bases. Germline CDR1 is MNHEY and CDR2 is SVGEGT. The CDR3 has 18 amino acids. With 3 bases clipped from V and 3 bases from J, the junction kept 8 bases outside the gene matches. This chain's CDR3 is CASSYRLAGGPYTGELFF. CDR3 bases: TGTGCCAGCAGTTATCGGCTAGCGGGGGGGCCTTACACCGGGGAGCTGTTTTTT.

This clonotype was recorded at least ten times. The chain joins TRBV18 to TRBJ2-1, with 7 bases aligning to TRBD2. V trimming: 2 bases; J trimming: 6 bases; junction bases outside the gene matches: 10. The CDR3 is made up of 16 amino acids. Germline V lookup: CDR1 KGHSH, CDR2 LQKENI. The CDR3 here is CASSPTIAGELNEQFF. The CDR3 DNA is TGTGCCAGCTCACCAACGATTGCGGGAGAGCTCAATGAGCAGTTCTTC.

This clonotype was picked up many times. This chain joins TRBV7-9 and TRBJ1-2; D remains unclear. Germline V gives CDR1 SEHNR, CDR2 FQNEAQ (reference sequence). The CDR3 consists of 12 residues. V lost 1 base and J lost 7, with 7 bases in between. CDR3 amino acids: CASSLEPSGYTF. CDR3 nucleotides: TGTGCCAGCAGCTTAGAGCCCTCTGGCTACACCTTC.

This clonotype showed up many times. V gene TRBV12-3 or TRBV12-4 combines with J gene TRBJ2-7; 13 positions match TRBD2. The V gene end was trimmed by 3 bases and the J gene end by 2 bases; junction bases not matched to a gene: 7. This CDR3 is built from 17 residues. In DNA, the CDR3 is TGTGCCAGCAGTTTGGCACTAGCGGGAGGGCTCCCCTACGAGCAGTACTTC. Protein: CASSLALAGGLPYEQYF.

This clonotype appeared a few times. The genes are TRBV29-1 and TRBJ2-1; 7 bases are shared with TRBD2. The CDR3 contains 14 residues. V was pared by 4 bases and J by 2 bases, with 5 bases of the junction left unmatched. CDR1 and CDR2 from the germline V gene are SQVTM and ANQGSEA. Written as DNA, the CDR3 is TGCAGCGTTGTTGGGGGGGGTGCCTACAATGAGCAGTTCTTC. Encoded protein: CSVVGGGAYNEQFF.

This clonotype was picked up many times. CDR3 region: CSARDGGANGYTF. In DNA form, the CDR3 reads TGCAGTGCTAGAGATGGGGGCGCGAATGGCTACACCTTC. V is TRBV20-1 and J is TRBJ1-2; tentative D call: TRBD1 (6 bases). The V end lost 0 bases, the J end lost 6 bases, and 11 bases lay between the germline ends. Looked up from germline, CDR1 is DFQATT and CDR2 is SNEGSKA (reference sequence). The length of the CDR3 is 13 residues.

This clonotype was seen many times. A much more abundant neighbour one base away suggests this may be a read error. CDR3 coding DNA: TGCAGTGCTACCGACAATGAGCAGTTCTTC. As protein: CSATDNEQFF. The gene calls are TRBV20-1 and TRBJ2-1; D ambiguous. CDR3 length equals 10 residues. Germline CDR1 DFQATT, CDR2 SNEGSKA (reference sequence). V was pared by 4 bases and J by 5 bases, with 3 bases between.

The table lists this clonotype with many counts. The gene calls are TRBV12-3 or TRBV12-4 and TRBJ2-5; no reliable D call. CDR3 size: 13 residues. V lost 3 bases and J 7 bases, leaving 12 bases between the germline ends. This chain's CDR3 is CASSFPPLGTQYF. The CDR3 region has the DNA TGTGCCAGCAGTTTCCCGCCCCTCGGGACCCAGTACTTC.

The chain combines TRBV7-2 with TRBJ1-5; 8 bases are a match to TRBD1. There are 15 residues in the CDR3. Germline V gene sequence: CDR1 SGHTA, CDR2 FQGNSA. V was clipped by 5 bases and J by 1 base; unmatched bases: 4. CDR3 loop: CASSLGQVSNQPQHF. The CDR3 DNA reads as TGTGCCAGCAGCCTGGGACAGGTGAGCAATCAGCCCCAGCATTTT. Combining the CDR3 with reference TRBV7-2 and TRBJ1-5 gives the whole variable domain GAGVSQSPSNKVTEKGKDVELRCDPISGHTALYWYRQSLGQGLEFLIYFQGNSAPDKSGLPSDRFSAERTGGSVSTLTIQRTQQEDSAVYLCASSLGQVSNQPQHFGDGTRLSIL.

This clonotype occurred many times. The chain recombines TRBV28 with TRBJ1-5, with D unresolved. The CDR3 spans 13 residues. V was pared by 7 bases and J by 9 bases, with 16 bases between. From germline, CDR1 is MDHEN and CDR2 SYDVKM. As DNA, the CDR3 is TGTGCCAGCACCCCCGGGTGGCCCGGGCCCCAGCATTTT. Encoded protein: CASTPGWPGPQHF.